This T cell receptor beta chain was identified during a study of CD8+ T cells in alopecia areata. The treatment here: oral pan-JAK inhibitor, 5-10 mg twice daily. The CDR3 has 11 amino acids. With 4 bases removed from V and 12 bases from J, the gap between germline ends came to 11 bases. Germline V CDR1 and CDR2: SGHAT, FQNNGV. The authors extracted RNA and reverse transcribed it into cDNA as the sequencing template. Assay used: immunoSEQ multiplex PCR; TCRdb lists only in-frame clones, some missing. Of about 150,000 clones listed, about three fifths were seen once; the top ten hold 0.91%. The chain carries TRBV11-2 and TRBJ2-3, with D uncertain. The sequence was obtained from a human donor with alopecia areata. Source: CD4+ T cells sorted from blood, taken at week 4, from a patient treated with tofacitinib. The CDR3 loop is CASSYLTHQYF. In DNA form, the CDR3 reads TGTGCCAGCAGCTACCTAACACATCAGTATTTT. Supplemented by reference TRBV11-2 and TRBJ2-3, the full variable domain reads EAGVAQSPRYKIIEKRQSVAFWCNPISGHATLYWYQQILGQGPKLLIQFQNNGVVDDSQLPKDRFSAERLKGVDSTLKIQPAKLEDSAVYLCASSYLTHQYFGPGTRLTVL.